This T cell receptor (beta chain) was recorded in a study of preoperative IRX-2 immunotherapy in early breast cancer. Only in-frame clones appear in the TCRdb table, and some are missing; sequencing was by immunoSEQ multiplex PCR. Among 10,000 to 15,000 clones, about nine tenths were seen once, and the ten largest hold 25% to 35%. The sample's treatment: preoperative locoregional IRX-2 cytokine immunotherapy. Samples came from a phase Ib trial of preoperative locoregional IRX-2 cytokine immunotherapy. The V segment lost 4 bases and the J segment 4 bases; nucleotides outside the gene matches: 13. The CDR3 runs 17 residues. Looked up from germline, CDR1 is SGHVS and CDR2 is FQNEAQ.

This clonotype was sampled from a human donor with breast cancer. This material was obtained from a patient treated with IRX-2 immunotherapy. V gene TRBV7-8 combines with J gene TRBJ1-2, with 9 bases that match TRBD1. CDR3 protein: CASSSPGQGVLGYGYTF. In DNA form, the CDR3 reads TGTGCCAGCAGCTCGCCGGGACAGGGTGTTCTTGGCTATGGCTACACCTTC.